This TCR beta chain was documented in a study of Ad26.COV2.S vaccination and SARS-CoV-2 variants. Sequenced by immunoSEQ multiplex PCR; TCRdb stores in-frame clones only, minus some. The table has about 250,000 clones, roughly 86% seen once. Treatment defined: over 15 received Ad26.COV2.S at low or high dose, single or two shots; several received placebo; per-sample allocation not given. Samples came from day 63 after the first vaccine or placebo injection. Cohort 1b enrolled adults aged 18-55 years in Boston. The sample here was peripheral blood, taken in a trial of Ad26.COV2.S vaccine versus placebo. The receptor was derived from a person between 18 and 60 years old who received the Ad26.COV2.S COVID-19 vaccine or a placebo.

DNA for the CDR3: TGTGCCAGTAGTATGCCGGGTAGCCGAGAGACCCAGTACTTC. It encodes CASSMPGSRETQYF. The chain has TRBV19 and TRBJ2-5; D is ambiguous. CDR1 is LNHDA, CDR2 SQIVND, per germline (reference sequence). The V and J ends lost 3 bases and 4 bases respectively, with 12 bases between them. The CDR3 sequence is 14 residues long.